A single sample is the source of the 18 T cell receptor beta chains below, sequenced in a study of neurological immune-mediated disorders. TCRdb reprocessed the 5' RACE reads with MiXCR, giving one entry per CDR3 protein. The top ten hold 4% to 4.5% of the sample, which has about 51,000 distinct CDR3 sequences, 15% to 20% seen once. Sequencing was performed on PBMCs. Receptors originate from a man aged 60 to 69 in good health.

In its sample, this clonotype was seen many times. This rearrangement joins TRBV5-1 to TRBJ2-5; the D is unclear. There are 11 residues in the CDR3. CDR1 SGHRS and CDR2 YFSETQ come from the germline V gene. V was cut by 0 bases and J by 10 bases, with 7 bases left in between. The CDR3 sequence: CASSLGHDQYF. CDR3 coding DNA: TGCGCCAGCAGCTTGGGACATGACCAGTACTTC. The whole variable domain, remainder taken from reference TRBV5-1 and TRBJ2-5, is KAGVTQTPRYLIKTRGQQVTLSCSPISGHRSVSWYQQTPGQGLQFLFEYFSETQRNKGNFPGRFSGRQFSNSRSEMNVSTLELGDSALYLCASSLGHDQYFGPGTRLLVL.

This clonotype was seen only a few times. This chain joins TRBV7-6 and TRBJ2-1; possible D gene TRBD2, 5 bases. The CDR3 runs to 14 residues. The germline V and J ends were trimmed by 3 bases and 0 bases, with 6 bases remaining between them. The V gene's germline CDR1 is SGHVS and CDR2 FNYEAQ. This chain's CDR3 is CASSLRDSYNEQFF. The CDR3 DNA is TGTGCCAGCAGCTTGAGGGACTCCTACAATGAGCAGTTCTTC.

This clonotype was seen ten or more times. The chain uses TRBV29-1 and TRBJ2-1; D perhaps matches TRBD1 (6 bases). The CDR3 has 13 amino acids. Germline V CDR1 and CDR2: SQVTM, ANQGSEA. The V gene lost 3 bases and the J gene lost 10 bases, with 16 bases spanning the gap. CDR3 sequence: CSVETDRWGEQFF. CDR3 nucleotides: TGCAGCGTTGAGACTGACAGGTGGGGAGAGCAGTTCTTC.

This clonotype was seen repeatedly, ten times or more. The chain joins TRBV7-6 to TRBJ2-1, with 12 bases fitting TRBD2. CDR1 SGHVS and CDR2 FNYEAQ come from the germline V gene. The CDR3 is 17 amino acids. Trimming removed 5 bases from V and 4 bases from J; junction bases left unmatched: 9. The chain's CDR3 is CASSLSSGRDFYNEQFF. CDR3 nucleotide sequence: TGTGCCAGCAGCCTTTCTAGCGGGAGGGATTTTTACAATGAGCAGTTCTTC.

In this sample, this clonotype turned up many times. The CDR3: CASSLYGLGLAEPAKNIQYF. The CDR3, as DNA: TGTGCCAGCAGCCTGTACGGACTTGGACTAGCGGAGCCAGCCAAAAACATTCAGTACTTC. V gene TRBV28 combines with J gene TRBJ2-4; 10 nucleotides match TRBD2. The CDR3 runs to 20 residues. J was trimmed by 0 bases and V by 6 bases; bases with no gene match: 17. CDR1 is MDHEN and CDR2 is SYDVKM in the germline V gene. Drawing the rest from reference TRBV28 and TRBJ2-4, the complete variable domain is DVKVTQSSRYLVKRTGEKVFLECVQDMDHENMFWYRQDPGLGLRLIYFSYDVKMKEKGDIPEGYSVSREKKERFSLILESASTNQTSMYLCASSLYGLGLAEPAKNIQYFGAGTRLSVL.

The chain couples TRBV6-2 or TRBV6-3 to TRBJ1-1; 7 bases are a match to TRBD1. The CDR3 is made up of 15 amino acids. Germline loops: CDR1 MNHEY, CDR2 SVGEGT. V gave up 5 bases and J gave up 3 bases; unmatched junction bases: 9. DNA of the CDR3: TGTGCCAGCAGTCGAGGGGGCGCGGTGGACACTGAAGCTTTCTTT. Translating it yields CASSRGGAVDTEAFF.

The table lists this clonotype with many counts. The chain combines TRBV20-1 with TRBJ2-1; no definite D call. Germline V gene sequence: CDR1 DFQATT, CDR2 SNEGSKA (reference sequence). V dropped 1 base and J dropped 0 bases, with 13 bases sitting between them. The CDR3 totals 16 residues. CDR3 DNA sequence: TGCAGTGCTAGAGTCCTGGAAGGGCGCTCCTACAATGAGCAGTTCTTC. Amino acids: CSARVLEGRSYNEQFF.

The sample holds a few counts of this clonotype. The CDR3 nucleotides read TGTGCCAGTAGTACCCTGGAAGCATCTGGAGAGCAGTTCTTC. Its translation is CASSTLEASGEQFF. The gene calls are TRBV19 and TRBJ2-1, with no clear D. Trimming shortened V by 4 bases and J by 10 bases, and 17 bases separated the two germline ends. Per germline, CDR1 LNHDA and CDR2 SQIVND (reference sequence). The CDR3 sequence is 14 residues long.

This clonotype was detected ten times or more. The chain is built from TRBV20-1 and TRBJ2-7; D call uncertain. CDR1 DFQATT and CDR2 SNEGSKA come from the germline V gene (reference sequence). CDR3 size: 15 residues. V was cut by 4 bases and J by 3 bases, with 19 bases left in between. The CDR3 DNA reads as TGCAGTGCTACCACCCCCGGGCCAGAAGGCTACGAGCAGTACTTC. This encodes CSATTPGPEGYEQYF.

The table lists this clonotype with a few counts. The chain employs TRBV7-8 and TRBJ2-7; TRBD2 matches at 7 bases. CDR3 length equals 13 residues. The germline CDR1 and CDR2 sequences are SGHVS and FQNEAQ. The junction had 14 bases not matched to a gene; V was cut back by 11 bases and J by 7 bases. In nucleotides, the CDR3 is TGTGCCGCGGCTAGTGGGAGGGCCCATGAGCAGTACTTC. Translating gives CAAASGRAHEQYF.

This clonotype was detected many times. The chain couples TRBV29-1 to TRBJ2-1; D gene unclear. V was shortened by 4 bases and J by 0 bases, with 7 bases between the two germline ends. Germline CDR1 and CDR2: SQVTM and ANQGSEA. CDR3 size: 13 residues. The CDR3 region has the DNA TGCAGCGTTGTTCGGGTCTCCTACAATGAGCAGTTCTTC. This encodes CSVVRVSYNEQFF.

This clonotype came up many times. This chain links TRBV28 with TRBJ2-5; D may be TRBD1 (5 bases). Germline values: CDR1 MDHEN, CDR2 SYDVKM. Trimming removed 10 bases from V and 4 bases from J, with 22 bases in between. The CDR3 contains 15 residues. CDR3 sequence: CATSMGQGITETQYF. For the CDR3, the DNA is TGTGCCACCTCCATGGGGCAAGGAATTACAGAGACCCAGTACTTC.

V gene TRBV28 combines with J gene TRBJ2-2, with D perhaps TRBD1 (5 bases). CDR3 length: 15 residues. With 10 bases removed from V and 2 bases from J, the gap between germline ends came to 17 bases. CDR1 and CDR2 from the germline V gene are MDHEN and SYDVKM. CDR3 nucleotide sequence: TGTGCCACCACGCGTCGACAGATTAACACCGGGGAGCTGTTTTTT. Protein product: CATTRRQINTGELFF.

To note about this clonotype: The germline gene is not matched at one end of the junction; a read error may be the cause. The chain recombines TRBV7-2 with TRBJ2-1; a weak D match, TRBD1 (5 bases). CDR3 length: 13 amino acids. Looked up from germline, CDR1 is SGHTA and CDR2 is FQGNSA. CDR3 DNA sequence: TGTGCCAGCTCCCGACAGTTATACAATAAGCAGTTCTTC. This sequence encodes CASSRQLYNKQFF.

This clonotype was seen repeatedly, ten times or more. The CDR3, as DNA: TGCGCCAGCAGCTTACAGGAGCGAGAGACCCAGTACTTC. It codes for CASSLQERETQYF. V gene TRBV5-1 combines with J gene TRBJ2-5, with a weak D call TRBD1 (5 bases). Germline assignment: CDR1 SGHRS and CDR2 YFSETQ. CDR3 length equals 13 residues. Deletions cut 2 bases from V and 4 bases from J, with 9 bases between.

This clonotype was counted at least ten times. The chain has TRBV20-1 and TRBJ2-6; the match to TRBD1 covers 7 bases. Germline-derived CDR1 and CDR2 are DFQATT and SNEGSKA (reference sequence). The J segment lost 2 bases and the V segment lost 6 bases, leaving 4 bases of the junction unmatched. The CDR3 runs 14 residues. Here the CDR3 reads CSAVDRAGANVLTF. The DNA of the CDR3 is TGCAGTGCCGTCGACAGGGCTGGGGCCAACGTCCTGACTTTC.

Ten or more counts support this clonotype. The V call is TRBV29-1, the J call TRBJ2-1; 10 bases align to TRBD1. Germline V gene sequence: CDR1 SQVTM, CDR2 ANQGSEA. With V trimmed by 6 bases and J by 14 bases, 16 bases remained unmatched. The CDR3 loop spans 14 amino acids. CDR3 in amino acids: CSVPGQGLLGREFF. CDR3 DNA sequence: TGCAGCGTCCCGGGACAGGGGCTCTTGGGTCGTGAGTTCTTC.

This clonotype showed up many times. The genes are TRBV18 and TRBJ1-2; 9 nucleotides line up with TRBD1. After removal of 1 base from V and 6 bases from J, the junction contained 6 bases not matched to a gene. This CDR3 is built from 15 residues. Looked up from germline, CDR1 is KGHSH and CDR2 is LQKENI. The CDR3: CASSPRDRATDGYTF. The CDR3 region has the DNA TGTGCCAGCTCACCACGGGACAGGGCGACTGATGGCTACACCTTC.